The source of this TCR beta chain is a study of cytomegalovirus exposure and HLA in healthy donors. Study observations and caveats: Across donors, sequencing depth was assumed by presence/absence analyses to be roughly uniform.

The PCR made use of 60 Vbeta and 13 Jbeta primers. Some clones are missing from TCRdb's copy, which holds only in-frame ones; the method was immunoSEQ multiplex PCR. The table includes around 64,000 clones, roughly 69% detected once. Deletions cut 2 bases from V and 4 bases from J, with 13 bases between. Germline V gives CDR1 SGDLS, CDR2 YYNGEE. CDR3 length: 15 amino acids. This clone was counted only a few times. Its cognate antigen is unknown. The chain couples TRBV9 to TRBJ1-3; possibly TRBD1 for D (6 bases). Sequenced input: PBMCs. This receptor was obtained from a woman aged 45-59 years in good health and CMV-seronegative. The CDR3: CASSVMGAMGNTIYF. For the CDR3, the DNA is TGTGCCAGCAGCGTCATGGGGGCCATGGGAAACACCATATATTTT.